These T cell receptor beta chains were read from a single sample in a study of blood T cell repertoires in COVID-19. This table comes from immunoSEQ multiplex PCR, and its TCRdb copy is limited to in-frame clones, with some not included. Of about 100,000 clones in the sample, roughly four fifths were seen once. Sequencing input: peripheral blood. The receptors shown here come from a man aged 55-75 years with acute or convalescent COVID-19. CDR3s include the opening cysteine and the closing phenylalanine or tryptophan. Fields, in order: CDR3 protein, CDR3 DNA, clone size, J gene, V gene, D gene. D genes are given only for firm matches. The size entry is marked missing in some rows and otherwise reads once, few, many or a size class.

CASSPPPGNTIYF	TGTGCCAGCTCACCCCCTCCGGGAAACACCATATATTTT	few	TRBJ1-3	TRBV18	-
CASSASAGWDYGYTF	TGTGCCAGCAGTGCCTCCGCAGGGTGGGACTATGGCTACACCTTC	-	TRBJ1-2	TRBV25-1	-
CASSLSGTGGSGANVLTF	TGCGCCAGCAGCTTGAGCGGGACAGGTGGGTCTGGGGCCAACGTCCTGACTTTC	few	TRBJ2-6	TRBV5-1	-
CASDQVVGTEAFF	TGTGCCAGCGACCAGGTTGTTGGCACTGAAGCTTTCTTT	-	TRBJ1-1	TRBV6-4	-
CASSERGRNYNEQFF	TGCGCCAGCAGTGAGAGGGGGAGAAACTACAATGAGCAGTTCTTC	-	TRBJ2-1	TRBV10-1	-
CASSYDRSSQPQHF	TGTGCCAGCAGTTACGACAGGTCCAGCCAGCCCCAGCATTTT	-	TRBJ1-5	TRBV2	-
CASSVGAGRDRAKNIQYF	TGTGCCAGCAGCGTAGGAGCAGGGAGGGACCGAGCCAAAAACATTCAGTACTTC	once	TRBJ2-4	TRBV9	TRBD2
CASSSELAPGFF	TGCGCCAGCAGCTCCGAATTAGCGCCTGGGTTCTTC	-	TRBJ2-1	TRBV5-1	-
CASSDTGRGYNEQFF	TGTGCCAGCAGTGACACGGGCAGGGGATACAATGAGCAGTTCTTC	-	TRBJ2-1	TRBV6-1	-
CASSPTGSSYNEQFF	TGTGCCAGCAGCCCGACAGGGAGCTCCTACAATGAGCAGTTCTTC	-	TRBJ2-1	TRBV5-4	TRBD1
CASSEALWAMSTDTQYF	TGTGCCAGCAGTGAAGCGCTGTGGGCGATGTCAACAGATACGCAGTATTTT	few	TRBJ2-3	TRBV2	-
CASSQEGVGGQGVEKLFF	TGTGCCAGCAGCCAAGAAGGTGTCGGGGGACAGGGGGTTGAAAAACTGTTTTTT	-	TRBJ1-4	TRBV4-2	TRBD1
CASSYSNRGFSEQYF	TGTGCCAGCAGTTACTCGAACAGGGGTTTCAGCGAGCAGTACTTC	-	TRBJ2-7	TRBV6-5	TRBD1